The 10 T cell receptor beta chains given below trace back to one sample, sequenced in a study of blood T cell repertoires in COVID-19. Method: immunoSEQ multiplex PCR; TCRdb's copy keeps in-frame clones and lacks some. The table lists some 150,000 clones, 65% to 85% of them singletons. Sequencing input: peripheral blood. The receptors originated from a human donor in a cohort sampled during active COVID-19.

The chain has TRBV3-1 (or the pseudogene TRBV3-2) and TRBJ1-2; 9 nucleotides align to TRBD1. J was trimmed by 1 base and V by 3 bases; bases with no gene match: 6. Germline CDR1 is LGHDT and CDR2 is YNNKEL (reference sequence). The length of the CDR3 is 16 residues. CDR3 in amino acids: CASSHSRGQGNYGYTF. The DNA of the CDR3 is TGTGCCAGCAGCCACAGTCGGGGACAGGGTAACTATGGCTACACCTTC.

This chain uses TRBV11-3 with TRBJ2-2, with D perhaps TRBD1 (5 bases). V dropped 2 bases and J dropped 4 bases, with 8 bases sitting between them. The CDR3 length is 14 residues. Per the germline V gene, CDR1 is SGHNT and CDR2 is YENEEA. The CDR3 region is CASSLSRVTGELFF. For the CDR3, the DNA is TGTGCCAGCAGCTTATCCAGGGTCACCGGGGAGCTGTTTTTT.

This rearrangement joins TRBV27 to TRBJ2-1, with D uncertain. Germline-derived CDR1 and CDR2 are MNHEY and SMNVEV (reference sequence). The CDR3 runs 13 residues. V was clipped by 4 bases and J by 3 bases, with 7 bases between them. The DNA of the CDR3 is TGTGCCAGCAGTTCCAACGGCTACAATGAGCAGTTCTTC. Its protein product is CASSSNGYNEQFF.

The chain couples TRBV4-1 to TRBJ2-3; D is unclear. This CDR3 has 13 amino acids. The V end was cut by 0 bases, the J end by 4 bases, with 5 bases between. The germline gives CDR1 MGHRA, CDR2 YSYEKL. In nucleotides, the CDR3 is TGCGCCAGCAGCCAAGAGCGAGCAGATACGCAGTATTTT. Amino acids: CASSQERADTQYF.

The chain employs TRBV6-5 and TRBJ1-2; 7 bases align to TRBD1. This CDR3 is 15 amino acids long. The germline V gene has CDR1 MNHEY and CDR2 SVGAGI. V shed 2 bases, J shed 2 bases, and the junction held 5 bases outside the gene matches. This chain's CDR3 is CASSYAGRGNYGYTF. CDR3 sequence (DNA): TGTGCCAGCAGTTACGCGGGCAGGGGGAACTATGGCTACACCTTC.

The chain is built from TRBV10-1 and TRBJ1-1; possibly TRBD1 for D (6 bases). Germline lookup yields CDR1 WNHNN and CDR2 SYGVQD (reference sequence). The CDR3 length is 12 residues. V was pared by 6 bases and J by 3 bases, with 8 bases between. CDR3 amino acids: CASRGGDTEAFF. In nucleotides, the CDR3 is TGCGCCAGCAGAGGGGGAGACACTGAAGCTTTCTTT.

This clone appeared once. The chain combines TRBV25-1 with TRBJ1-3; D is unresolved. CDR1 is MGHDK and CDR2 is SYGVNS in the germline V gene. The CDR3 extends over 15 amino acids. V was pared by 5 bases and J by 0 bases, with 11 bases between. The CDR3 region is CASSSGVASGNTIYF. The CDR3 DNA sequence: TGTGCCAGCAGTTCCGGGGTCGCCTCTGGAAACACCATATATTTT.

The CDR3 region has the DNA TGTGCCAGCAGTGGAGGGGGCGGATACGAGCAGTACTTC. Protein product: CASSGGGGYEQYF. This rearrangement joins TRBV2 to TRBJ2-7; 7 bases align to TRBD1. J lost 4 bases, V lost 4 bases, and 4 bases had no gene match. This CDR3 comprises 13 residues. The germline CDR1 and CDR2 sequences are SNHLY and FYNNEI.

The rearrangement uses TRBV9 and TRBJ2-3, with 8 bases that match TRBD2. With V trimmed by 4 bases and J by 1 base, 8 bases remained unmatched. Germline V gene data show CDR1 as SGDLS and CDR2 as YYNGEE. The CDR3 runs 16 residues. CDR3 DNA: TGTGCCAGCAGCCCGAGTCCGGGGGGGGGCACAGATACGCAGTATTTT. It specifies CASSPSPGGGTDTQYF.

This chain links TRBV3-1 (or the pseudogene TRBV3-2) with TRBJ2-1; D possibly corresponds to TRBD2 (5 bases). Germline CDR1 reads LGHDT; CDR2 reads YNNKEL (reference sequence). The CDR3 is 16 amino acids. Trimming stripped 2 bases from V and 6 bases from J, with 17 bases between. Written as DNA, the CDR3 is TGTGCCAGCAGCCAAAAGAGACTAATTGCCTCCAATGAGCAGTTCTTC. Translation: CASSQKRLIASNEQFF.